The rows below give T cell receptor beta chains drawn from one sample of a study of T cells in Graves' hyperthyroidism and ophthalmopathy. TCRdb called the multiplex PCR reads again in MiXCR, with one record for every CDR3 protein. The sample includes approximately 690,000 distinct CDR3 sequences, more than 12% seen only once; the top ten take roughly an eighth. What was sequenced was blood. Receptor source: a woman in her forties or fifties with Graves' ophthalmopathy. Both conserved end residues are part of each CDR3. The order of the fields is CDR3 protein, J gene, V gene.

CASSYSGGRALLNTGELFF	TRBJ2-2	TRBV6-9
CASSQRTGRDNSPLHF	TRBJ1-6	TRBV3-1
CASRTPDHPETQYF	TRBJ2-5	TRBV28
CASAPKAGAKVYEQYF	TRBJ2-7	TRBV12-3/TRBV12-4
CASSSRTGPYNEQFF	TRBJ2-1	TRBV11-2
CASSFRDSYGYTF	TRBJ1-2	TRBV5-1
CASGLVGLVIFSYNEQFF	TRBJ2-1	TRBV12-5
CSVDGRERTDTQYF	TRBJ2-3	TRBV29-1
CASIVGGALLNQPQHF	TRBJ1-5	TRBV28
CASMRDRRPANYGYTF	TRBJ1-2	TRBV2
CASSQEGSNEQFF	TRBJ2-1	TRBV7-2
CASSQEARAPGELFF	TRBJ2-2	TRBV4-1
CAHSAAGYYEQYF	TRBJ2-7	TRBV7-7
CASMTGTGGIGELFF	TRBJ2-2	TRBV10-2
CASSLRHSPGELFF	TRBJ2-2	TRBV12-3/TRBV12-4
CASGDRLPSKQYF	TRBJ2-7	TRBV28
CASSQVGVGDTQYF	TRBJ2-3	TRBV4-1
CASSGLAGRYNEQFF	TRBJ2-1	TRBV2
CSAPDRGRSNQPQHF	TRBJ1-5	TRBV20-1
CASSSRESGELFF	TRBJ2-2	TRBV6-2/TRBV6-3
CASSWDRGLSGNTIYF	TRBJ1-3	TRBV12-3/TRBV12-4
CASRFSGDPNYGYTF	TRBJ1-2	TRBV11-3
CASSHSSGSAQFF	TRBJ2-1	TRBV19
CASSQDPWGHTEAFF	TRBJ1-1	TRBV4-2
CATSDPGRIYGYTF	TRBJ1-2	TRBV24-1
CASSLSSYSNQPQHF	TRBJ1-5	TRBV27
CSVTATGANVLTF	TRBJ2-6	TRBV29-1
CASSLVRTSGEGYQETQYF	TRBJ2-5	TRBV5-1
CASSGRTSGRAYTGELFF	TRBJ2-2	TRBV28
CASSQAGLAVDNEQFF	TRBJ2-1	TRBV14
CASSPVWGSGNTIYF	TRBJ1-3	TRBV28
CASSARGVRSYNEQFF	TRBJ2-1	TRBV12-3/TRBV12-4
CATSDFIQGTDTQYF	TRBJ2-3	TRBV24-1
CASSLAAMEDTQYF	TRBJ2-3	TRBV5-5
CASSGHTFLYNTEAFF	TRBJ1-1	TRBV2
CASSRLVLSSYEQYF	TRBJ2-7	TRBV5-6
CASSPRFTSGTVVYNEQFF	TRBJ2-1	TRBV18
CASSPRTGADTQYF	TRBJ2-3	TRBV18
CASSEGERSNQPQHF	TRBJ1-5	TRBV6-1
CASSQGGSWRVNEQFF	TRBJ2-1	TRBV4-3
CSARDSGSGSISEQFF	TRBJ2-1	TRBV20-1
CASRRDMTIQYF	TRBJ2-4	TRBV12-3/TRBV12-4
CASSLSSTADYGYTF	TRBJ1-2	TRBV7-2
CASSPINTGELFF	TRBJ2-2	TRBV3-1
CASSLGSMATNEKLFF	TRBJ1-4	TRBV7-8
CASSATGLVGNEQYF	TRBJ2-7	TRBV2
CASRIRGSFSYEQYF	TRBJ2-7	TRBV19
CASSSTSGYYEQYF	TRBJ2-7	TRBV27